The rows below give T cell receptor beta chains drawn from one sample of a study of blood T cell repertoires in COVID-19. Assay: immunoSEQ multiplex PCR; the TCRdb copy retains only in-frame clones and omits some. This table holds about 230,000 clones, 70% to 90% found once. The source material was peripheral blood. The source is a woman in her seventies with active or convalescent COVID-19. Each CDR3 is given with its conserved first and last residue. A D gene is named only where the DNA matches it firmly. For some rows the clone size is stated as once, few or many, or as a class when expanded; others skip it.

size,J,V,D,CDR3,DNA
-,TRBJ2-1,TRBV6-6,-,CASSYSSEQFF,TGTGCCAGCAGTTACTCATCGGAGCAGTTCTTC
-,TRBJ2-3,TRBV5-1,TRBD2,CASSLGSGGSDTQYF,TGCGCCAGCAGCTTGGGTAGCGGGGGGTCAGATACGCAGTATTTT
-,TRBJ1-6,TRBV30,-,CAWSVTGSNSPLHF,TGTGCCTGGAGTGTAACAGGGAGCAATTCACCCCTCCACTTT
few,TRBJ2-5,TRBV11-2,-,CASSLGTARQETQYF,TGTGCCAGCAGCTTAGGGACAGCGCGCCAAGAGACCCAGTACTTC
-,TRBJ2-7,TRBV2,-,CASSEQVAFEQYF,TGTGCCAGCAGTGAACAGGTGGCGTTCGAGCAGTACTTC
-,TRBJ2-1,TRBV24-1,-,CATSETPGRQFF,TGTGCCACCAGTGAAACCCCTGGTAGGCAGTTCTTC
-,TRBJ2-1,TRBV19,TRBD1,CASHKGATGPSREQFF,TGTGCCAGTCATAAGGGGGCTACCGGGCCCTCTCGGGAGCAGTTCTTC
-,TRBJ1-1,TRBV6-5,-,CASSYPRENTEAFF,TGTGCCAGCAGTTACCCGCGAGAGAACACTGAAGCTTTCTTT
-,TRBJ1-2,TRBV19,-,CASSTDSQGWDGYTF,TGTGCCAGTAGTACGGATTCTCAGGGATGGGATGGCTACACCTTC
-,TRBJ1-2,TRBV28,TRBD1,CASNNDRGGSYGYTF,TGTGCCAGCAACAACGACAGGGGGGGCTCCTATGGCTACACCTTC
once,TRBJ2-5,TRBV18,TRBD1,CASSPGQGASGRETQYF,TGTGCCAGCTCACCGGGACAGGGGGCATCCGGACGCGAGACCCAGTACTTC
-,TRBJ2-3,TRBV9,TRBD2,CASSVTGGLSDTQYF,TGTGCCAGCAGCGTAACGGGAGGGTTATCAGATACGCAGTATTTT
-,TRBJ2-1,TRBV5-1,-,CASSLDRRGYNEQFF,TGCGCCAGCAGCTTGGATCGTAGGGGGTACAATGAGCAGTTCTTC
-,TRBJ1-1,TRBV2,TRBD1,CASSRDRGLQSEAFF,TGTGCCAGTAGCCGGGACAGGGGGCTCCAGTCCGAAGCTTTCTTT
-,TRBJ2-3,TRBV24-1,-,CATSDHTRGGITDTQYF,TGTGCCACCAGTGATCACACAAGGGGGGGAATCACAGATACGCAGTATTTT
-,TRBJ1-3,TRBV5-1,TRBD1,CASSLGQGTGNTIYF,TGCGCCAGCAGCTTGGGACAGGGGACTGGAAACACCATATATTTT
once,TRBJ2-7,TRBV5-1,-,CASRGVGTYEQYF,TGCGCCAGCAGGGGAGTTGGAACCTACGAGCAGTACTTC
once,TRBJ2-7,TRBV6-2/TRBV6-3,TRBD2,CASSYGRGISYEQYF,TGTGCCAGCAGTTACGGGAGGGGAATTTCCTACGAGCAGTACTTC
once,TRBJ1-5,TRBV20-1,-,CSAGDTYSNQPQHF,TGCAGTGCTGGTGACACTTATAGCAATCAGCCCCAGCATTTT
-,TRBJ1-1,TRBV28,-,CASSLSTAGEAFF,TGTGCCAGCAGTTTATCTACAGCAGGTGAAGCTTTCTTT
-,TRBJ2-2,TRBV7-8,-,CASSSWGGPNTGELFF,TGTGCCAGCAGCAGCTGGGGGGGCCCGAACACCGGGGAGCTGTTTTTT
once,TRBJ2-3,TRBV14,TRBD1,CASSPGTGRGFYTDTQYF,TGTGCCAGCAGCCCTGGAACCGGCAGGGGGTTCTACACAGATACGCAGTATTTT
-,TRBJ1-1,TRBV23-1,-,CASSPVEAFF,TGCGCCAGCAGTCCCGTTGAAGCTTTCTTT
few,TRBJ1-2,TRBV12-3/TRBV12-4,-,CASSWNREGGYTF,TGTGCCAGCAGTTGGAACAGGGAAGGAGGCTACACCTTC
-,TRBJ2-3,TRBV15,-,CATSRDYPGVNTDTQYF,TGTGCCACCAGCAGAGATTATCCAGGGGTCAACACAGATACGCAGTATTTT
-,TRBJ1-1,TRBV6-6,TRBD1,CASINRGLSTEAFF,TGTGCCAGCATAAACAGGGGGCTGAGCACTGAAGCTTTCTTT
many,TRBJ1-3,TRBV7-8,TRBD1,CASSPQGASGNTIYF,TGTGCCAGCAGCCCGCAGGGGGCCAGTGGAAACACCATATATTTT